Presented here are 16 T cell receptor beta chains from one specimen sequenced in a study of Graves' ophthalmopathy and Graves' hyperthyroidism. Amplification of TCR beta CDR3 regions used RNA transcripts. First-round RT-PCR used HTBI primers; second-round multiplex PCR followed. Each CDR3 protein is one row after TCRdb ran MiXCR on the multiplex PCR reads. The data hold around 590,000 distinct CDR3 sequences, with less than 40% observed a single time. The sequenced sample was peripheral blood or thyroid tissue (not recorded which). All receptors come from an adult man with Graves' hyperthyroidism.

There are many counts of this clonotype. V is TRBV30 and J is TRBJ2-5; 8 bases line up with TRBD2. The CDR3 totals 15 residues. With 2 bases clipped from V and 4 bases from J, the junction kept 9 bases outside the gene matches. Germline V CDR1 and CDR2: GTSNPN, SVGIG (reference sequence). CDR3 nucleotides: TGTGCCTGGAGTCGCGATGGCGGGGGGAGAGAGACCCAGTACTTC. This gives the protein CAWSRDGGGRETQYF.

The chain joins TRBV2 to TRBJ2-2, with no clear D. Trimming stripped 2 bases from V and 6 bases from J, with 7 bases between. From germline, CDR1 is SNHLY and CDR2 FYNNEI. This CDR3 spans 13 amino acids. DNA for the CDR3: TGTGCCAGCAGTGAATCCGGTTCCGGGGAGCTGTTTTTT. Protein sequence: CASSESGSGELFF.

This clonotype came up a few times. The rearrangement uses TRBV25-1 and TRBJ2-1; the D gene is possibly TRBD2 (5 bases). Germline CDR1 is MGHDK and CDR2 is SYGVNS. V was clipped by 6 bases and J by 2 bases, with 11 bases between them. This CDR3 region has 14 residues. CDR3 nucleotides: TGTGCCAGCAGCGTAACGGGGACCTACAATGAGCAGTTCTTC. The encoded protein is CASSVTGTYNEQFF.

Concerning this clonotype: A much larger clone lies a single base off, so this may be a read error. The chain joins TRBV20-1 to TRBJ1-4; TRBD1 aligns across 12 bases. In germline, CDR1 is DFQATT, CDR2 SNEGSKA (reference sequence). This CDR3 spans 16 amino acids. CDR3 sequence: CGAPGQGAGKGEKLFF. The CDR3 nucleotides are TGCGGTGCTCCGGGACAGGGGGCAGGAAAGGGCGAAAAACTGTTTTTT.

This clonotype occurred a few times. The rearrangement uses TRBV7-9 and TRBJ1-6; D gene unclear. Germline V gene data show CDR1 as SEHNR and CDR2 as FQNEAQ (reference sequence). This CDR3 is built from 16 residues. V lost 1 base and J 2 bases, leaving 9 bases between the germline ends. CDR3 sequence (DNA): TGTGCCAGCAGCTTAGGGGAGTTTCCCTATAATTCACCCCTCCACTTT. Translation gives CASSLGEFPYNSPLHF.

This sequence joins TRBV2 and TRBJ2-7; TRBD2 is a possible D gene (6 bases). The CDR3 loop spans 13 amino acids. The V and J ends lost 7 bases and 0 bases respectively, with 10 bases between them. Germline CDR1 and CDR2: SNHLY and FYNNEI. The CDR3 nucleotides read TGTGCCAGCATTTTCGGGAGCTCCTACGAGCAGTACTTC. Its protein is CASIFGSSYEQYF.

The V call is TRBV24-1, the J call TRBJ2-5; D is perhaps TRBD2 (6 bases). This CDR3 is 14 amino acids long. Germline lookup yields CDR1 KGHDR and CDR2 SFDVKD. V lost 11 bases to trimming and J lost 1 base, with 16 bases between them. CDR3 in amino acids: CAIRWGGIQETQYF. The CDR3 nucleotides read TGTGCCATCCGGTGGGGCGGGATCCAAGAGACCCAGTACTTC.

This clonotype was recorded at least ten times. J is TRBJ2-7 and V is TRBV7-8; 9 bases agree with TRBD1. The CDR3 runs 16 residues. J gave up 0 bases and V 5 bases, and 8 bases lay outside the gene matches. From germline, CDR1 is SGHVS and CDR2 FQNEAQ. The CDR3 DNA sequence: TGTGCCAGCAGCCCCGGTCGGGACAGGGTCTCCTACGAGCAGTACTTC. This codes for CASSPGRDRVSYEQYF. The full variable domain, its missing parts supplied by reference TRBV7-8 and TRBJ2-7, is GAGVSQSPRYKVAKRGQDVALRCDPISGHVSLFWYQQALGQGPEFLTYFQNEAQLDKSGLPSDRFFAERPEGSVSTLKIQRTQQEDSAVYLCASSPGRDRVSYEQYFGPGTRLTVT.

Ten or more counts support this clonotype. V gene TRBV12-3 or TRBV12-4 combines with J gene TRBJ2-5, with TRBD2 as a possible D gene (7 bases). This CDR3 spans 15 amino acids. The V end was cut by 4 bases, the J end by 6 bases, with 18 bases between. CDR3 nucleotides: TGTGCCAGCAGTTCGGGGGGCACTTCGGGTCAGACCCAGTACTTC. It yields the protein CASSSGGTSGQTQYF.

With regard to this clonotype: The conserved phenylalanine or tryptophan normally closing the CDR3 is absent here, so this likely arose from a read error. The chain employs TRBV2 and TRBJ2-7; 7 nucleotides agree with TRBD2. Germline loops: CDR1 SNHLY, CDR2 FYNNEI. With V trimmed by 5 bases and J by 6 bases, 10 bases remained unmatched. The CDR3 extends over 14 amino acids. The CDR3 region has the DNA TGTGCCAGCAGTTTATGGGGGGGGGAAAGCGAGCAGTACCTC. It translates to CASSLWGGESEQYL.

Many counts were recorded for this clonotype. The chain joins TRBV27 to TRBJ2-7; possibly TRBD2 for D (6 bases). The CDR3 length is 11 residues. The ends were cut back, 10 bases at V and 6 bases at J, with 13 bases in the middle. CDR1 and CDR2 (germline): MNHEY, SMNVEV (reference sequence). The CDR3 reads CATRRGGEQYF. CDR3 bases: TGTGCCACCCGGAGGGGAGGCGAGCAGTACTTC.

This clonotype was recorded many times. This chain joins TRBV5-1 and TRBJ2-7, with TRBD2 as a possible D gene (6 bases). Germline CDR1 is SGHRS and CDR2 is YFSETQ. Trimming cost V 4 bases and J 2 bases, with 13 bases left between them. There are 14 residues in the CDR3. The chain's CDR3 is CASSRGTSTYEQYF. The DNA for the CDR3 is TGCGCCAGCAGCCGCGGGACTTCCACCTACGAGCAGTACTTC. Full variable domain (outside the CDR3, taken from reference TRBV5-1 and TRBJ2-7): KAGVTQTPRYLIKTRGQQVTLSCSPISGHRSVSWYQQTPGQGLQFLFEYFSETQRNKGNFPGRFSGRQFSNSRSEMNVSTLELGDSALYLCASSRGTSTYEQYFGPGTRLTVT.

The chain employs TRBV10-3 and TRBJ2-5; a weak D match, TRBD1 (5 bases). Germline V gene data show CDR1 as ENHRY and CDR2 as SYGVKD. This CDR3 contains 16 residues. V was shortened by 3 bases and J by 0 bases, with 14 bases between the two germline ends. The CDR3 bases are TGTGCCATCAGTGATGGGGCAGCTAGGTACCAAGAGACCCAGTACTTC. This gives the protein CAISDGAARYQETQYF.

This clonotype was counted ten times or more. V is TRBV7-2 and J is TRBJ1-4, with TRBD1 as a possible D gene (5 bases). Germline CDR1 SGHTA, CDR2 FQGNSA. V was trimmed by 5 bases and J by 2 bases, leaving 12 bases between them. The CDR3 runs 15 residues. In DNA, the CDR3 is TGTGCCAGCAGCCCCGGCAGGGTGACTAATGAAAAACTGTTTTTT. Translated, it gives CASSPGRVTNEKLFF.

Concerning this clonotype itself: At one end, the junction sequence differs from germline, possibly due to a read error. The chain uses TRBV7-9 and TRBJ1-6; D ambiguous. From germline, CDR1 is SEHNR and CDR2 FQNEAQ (reference sequence). The CDR3 covers 16 residues. CDR3 DNA: TGCGCCAGCAGCCAAGAAGGTGGTATCTATAATTCACCCCTCCACTTT. This encodes CASSQEGGIYNSPLHF.

This clonotype occurred many times. The rearrangement joins TRBV19 to TRBJ1-5; D call uncertain. The CDR3 sequence is 12 residues long. Per germline, CDR1 LNHDA and CDR2 SQIVND (reference sequence). With 5 bases removed from V and 10 bases from J, the gap between germline ends came to 12 bases. CDR3 DNA: TGTGCCAGTAGTTTGGGGAATTACCCCCAGCATTTT. Its translation: CASSLGNYPQHF.